These 16 T cell receptor beta chains were sequenced from one sample in a study of blood T cells in healthy people across ages. A second PCR of roughly 7 to 11 cycles used a sample-barcoded 5' primer and a J-beta primer mix. One entry per CDR3 protein, called by TCRdb with MiXCR from the 5' RACE reads. Of over 1,200,000 distinct CDR3 sequences in the sample, around 55% were seen once. Input material: blood. These receptors originate from a man aged 18-30 years in good health.

This chain uses TRBV9 with TRBJ1-4; D unclear. Germline CDR1 SGDLS, CDR2 YYNGEE. The CDR3 runs 14 residues. Trimming pared 2 bases from V and 8 bases from J, leaving 13 bases between. The CDR3 nucleotides are TGTGCCAGCAGCGTGACGGGCGCAAGGGAAAAACTGTTTTTT. Amino acids: CASSVTGAREKLFF.

The chain uses TRBV6-2 or TRBV6-3 and TRBJ2-4; no clear D. The DNA end favors TRBJ2-7, so the J call may be wrong. The CDR3 consists of 16 residues. Germline loops: CDR1 MNHEY, CDR2 SVGEGT. The CDR3 is CASSYPVPGILYEQYF. DNA for the CDR3: TGTGCCAGCAGTTATCCCGTACCTGGGATCCTCTACGAGCAGTACTTC.

The genes are TRBV5-1 and TRBJ2-1; D unresolved. Per the germline V gene, CDR1 is SGHRS and CDR2 is YFSETQ. The CDR3 is 17 amino acids. V lost 7 bases and J lost 4, with 24 bases in between. CDR3 nucleotide sequence: TGCGCCAGCGAACTGACCCTCGGACCAAGTGGATACAATGAGCAGTTCTTC. Protein product: CASELTLGPSGYNEQFF.

Comment on this clonotype: One end of the junction is discordant with germline, which a read error may explain. The chain recombines TRBV4-1 with TRBJ2-5; no reliable D call. The J call is uncertain, as TRBJ2-7 better fits the DNA end. CDR3 length equals 14 residues. CDR1 is MGHRA, CDR2 YSYEKL, per germline. The CDR3 region is CASSYGTPNYEQYF. The CDR3 DNA is TGTGCCAGCAGCTATGGTACACCTAACTACGAGCAGTACTTC.

V usage is TRBV6-1 and J usage is TRBJ1-1; TRBD1 matches 7 bases. CDR1 MNHNS and CDR2 SASEGT come from the germline V gene. The length of the CDR3 is 11 residues. V was clipped by 11 bases and J by 4 bases; unmatched bases: 4. CDR3 DNA: TGTGCCGTGCACAGGGGCACTGAAGCTTTCTTT. Translated, it gives CAVHRGTEAFF.

This clonotype was observed a few times. V gene TRBV20-1 combines with J gene TRBJ2-7, with TRBD2 identical over 9 bases. The CDR3 totals 14 residues. V was clipped by 3 bases and J by 7 bases; unmatched bases: 10. Germline V gene lookup returns CDR1 DFQATT and CDR2 SNEGSKA (reference sequence). In DNA, the CDR3 is TGCAGTGCTAGCGTCGGCGGGGGGGCCAGAGAGCAGTACTTC. It specifies CSASVGGGAREQYF.

This clonotype has just a few counts. V gene TRBV6-1 combines with J gene TRBJ1-1; TRBD1 agrees at 7 bases. Losses at the gene ends were 6 bases for V and 1 base for J; bases not matched to a gene: 14. The CDR3 consists of 17 residues. Germline CDR1 MNHNS, CDR2 SASEGT. In nucleotides, the CDR3 is TGTGCCAGCAGCCTAACCAGGGGGGGCAGGGGGAACACTGAAGCTTTCTTT. Residues: CASSLTRGGRGNTEAFF.

The rearrangement links TRBV6-1 to TRBJ1-1, with D tentatively TRBD1 (6 bases). The CDR3 has 13 residues. Germline CDR1 and CDR2: MNHNS and SASEGT. V gave up 7 bases and J gave up 3 bases, with 12 bases separating them. The CDR3 is CASTQKGDTEAFF. The CDR3 coding sequence is TGTGCCAGCACACAAAAGGGGGACACTGAAGCTTTCTTT.

This clonotype was recorded a few times. The chain carries TRBV5-5 and TRBJ2-3; 12 nucleotides line up with TRBD2. The CDR3 covers 18 residues. Germline loops: CDR1 SGHKS, CDR2 YYEKEE (reference sequence). Trimming at V came to 0 bases and at J to 2 bases, leaving 7 bases not matched to a gene. The CDR3 nucleotides are TGTGCCAGCAGCTTGGTGTGGACTAGCGGGGCCCTCACAGATACGCAGTATTTT. Translation gives CASSLVWTSGALTDTQYF.

The chain carries TRBV10-2 and TRBJ1-4; weak D call: TRBD1 (5 bases). Germline V gene sequence: CDR1 WSHSY, CDR2 SAAADI. The CDR3 runs 15 residues. Deletions cut 1 base from V and 8 bases from J, with 14 bases between. This chain's CDR3 is CASSELGRQGEKLFF. The CDR3 coding sequence is TGCGCCAGCAGTGAGTTAGGTCGTCAGGGCGAAAAACTGTTTTTT.

The rearrangement joins TRBV4-3 to TRBJ2-7, with 8 positions matching TRBD2. CDR3 length equals 17 residues. Germline V CDR1 and CDR2: LGHNA, YSLEER. After removal of 0 bases from V and 3 bases from J, the junction contained 10 bases not matched to a gene. CDR3 in DNA: TGCGCCAGCAGCCAAGACCTAATAGTAGCGGGGTTCTACGAGCAGTACTTC. Its translation is CASSQDLIVAGFYEQYF.

This chain links TRBV29-1 with TRBJ1-5, with D maybe TRBD1 (5 bases). Trimming shortened V by 4 bases and J by 6 bases, and 13 bases separated the two germline ends. The CDR3 is made up of 13 amino acids. Germline V gene sequence: CDR1 SQVTM, CDR2 ANQGSEA. CDR3: CSVVSGDGQPQHF. The CDR3 DNA reads TGCAGCGTTGTATCGGGGGACGGTCAGCCCCAGCATTTT.

The V and J genes are TRBV7-9 and TRBJ2-5; perhaps TRBD2 as D (7 bases). The CDR3 loop spans 15 amino acids. Germline CDR1 is SEHNR and CDR2 is FQNEAQ (reference sequence). Trimming shortened V by 4 bases and J by 2 bases, and 14 bases separated the two germline ends. The CDR3 loop is CASSSGGARQETQYF. CDR3 DNA sequence: TGTGCCAGCAGCTCGGGGGGCGCCCGGCAAGAGACCCAGTACTTC.

The CDR3 sequence: CASREAGGPYEQYF. The CDR3 DNA reads TGTGCCAGCAGGGAAGCGGGAGGGCCCTACGAGCAGTACTTC. The chain combines TRBV12-3 or TRBV12-4 with TRBJ2-7, with TRBD2 identical over 10 bases. V was clipped by 6 bases and J by 2 bases; unmatched bases: 4. The CDR3 consists of 14 residues.

This chain links TRBV6-2 or TRBV6-3 with TRBJ2-4; no firm D call. The DNA end is a closer match to TRBJ2-7, so the J assignment may be wrong. Germline CDR1 is MNHEY and CDR2 is SVGEGT. This CDR3 is 13 amino acids long. The CDR3 spells CASNEVGSYEQYF. The CDR3 DNA reads as TGTGCCAGCAATGAGGTAGGGTCCTACGAGCAGTACTTC.

Of note for this clonotype: Possible read error: a much larger clone is one base away. V is TRBV7-2 and J is TRBJ2-5; 9 bases are shared with TRBD2. CDR3 length: 15 amino acids. V was pared by 5 bases and J by 11 bases, with 15 bases of the junction left unmatched. The germline V gene encodes CDR1 SGHTA and CDR2 FQGNSA. The CDR3 is CASSPPGLAFNEQYF. CDR3 sequence (DNA): TGTGCCAGCAGCCCGCCGGGACTAGCTTTCAATGAGCAGTACTTC.